This section outlines one T cell receptor beta chain sequence together with its context. No antigen is known for it. Phenotypically, naive CD8+ T cells corresponded to CD45RO-CCR7+CD27+CD95-. The sample comes from a study of CXCR3-negative and CXCR3-positive naive CD8 T cells. Whole-study findings and limits: Both of the naive subsets showed about the same high diversity, but memory CD8+ cells had much less. TRB CDR3 hydrophobicity was greater in CXCR3-positive naive cells than in CXCR3-negative naive cells.

From germline, CDR1 is SEHNR and CDR2 FQNEAQ (reference sequence). This CDR3 is built from 13 residues. UMI-labeled 5' RACE yielded the TRB cDNA libraries. TCRdb reprocessed the 5' RACE reads and stores each CDR3 protein as one record, lacking DNA. The sample's table shows 150,000 to 180,000 distinct CDR3 sequences. Sequenced sample: naive CXCR3+ CD8+ T cells from blood. Described subset: CD45RO-CCR7+CD27+CD95- naive CD8+ T cells expressing CXCR3 (TNR3+). The chain recombines TRBV7-9 with TRBJ2-7; TCRdb calls TRBD2, which cannot be checked without DNA. The TCR sequence derives from a human donor in good health. Some clones in this sample may be carry-over from other donors' samples. CDR3 protein: CASSPAASYEQYF.